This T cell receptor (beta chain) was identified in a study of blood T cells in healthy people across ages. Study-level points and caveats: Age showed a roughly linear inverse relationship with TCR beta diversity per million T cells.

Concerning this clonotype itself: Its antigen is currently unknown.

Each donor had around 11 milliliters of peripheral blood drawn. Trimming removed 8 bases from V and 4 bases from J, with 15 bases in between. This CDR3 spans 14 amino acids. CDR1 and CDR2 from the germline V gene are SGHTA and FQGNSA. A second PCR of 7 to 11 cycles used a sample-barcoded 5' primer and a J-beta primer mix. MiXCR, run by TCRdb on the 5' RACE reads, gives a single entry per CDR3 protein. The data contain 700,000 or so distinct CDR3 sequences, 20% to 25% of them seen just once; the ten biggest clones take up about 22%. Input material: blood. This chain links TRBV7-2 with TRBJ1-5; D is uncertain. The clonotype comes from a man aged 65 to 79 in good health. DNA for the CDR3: TGTGCCAGCTCACTGGTGAGCAGTAATCAGCCCCAGCATTTT. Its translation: CASSLVSSNQPQHF.